This TCR beta chain was captured by sequencing in a study of PD-1 blockade in classical Hodgkin lymphoma. This CDR3 is 12 amino acids long. Germline loops: CDR1 MNHEY, CDR2 SVGAGI. V dropped 5 bases and J dropped 5 bases, with 9 bases sitting between them. This clone showed up just a few times. The time point is: newly diagnosed, previously untreated cHL patient sample. Isolation of CD4+ T cells from thawed PBMCs was performed by magnetic negative selection. Data came from immunoSEQ multiplex PCR; TCRdb stores just in-frame clones and leaves some out. Of approximately 35,000 clones detected, approximately 90% appear once; the ten largest clones hold 0.22%.

The sequencing input was CD4+ T cells from blood. The chain couples TRBV6-5 to TRBJ1-1; D unclear. The receptor's source is a human donor with classical Hodgkin lymphoma. The CDR3 DNA is TGTGCCAGCAGTAGAGGGAGGACTGAAGCTTTCTTT. Protein: CASSRGRTEAFF.